These T cell receptor beta chains were read from a single sample in a study of OX40 agonist ivuxolimab in advanced cancers. TCRdb's table, derived via immunoSEQ multiplex PCR, lists solely in-frame clones and lacks some. The sample lists approximately 7,000 clones, 65% to 90% seen once, with about 73% in the top ten. The sample consisted of CD4+ or CD8+ T cells sorted from blood, taken in a trial of the OX40 agonist ivuxolimab. The receptors here all came from an adult with an advanced solid tumor such as melanoma, head and neck, liver or kidney cancer. The CDR3 runs from the conserved cysteine through the conserved F or W. Each record gives: D gene, V gene, clone size, J gene, CDR3 DNA, CDR3 protein. A D gene is named only where the DNA matches it firmly. Clone size appears in some rows only: once, few, many, or a class for an expanded clone.

NA	TRBV7-9	NA	TRBJ1-1	TGTGCCAGCAGCTTAGTAGGCCAGAACACTGAAGCTTTCTTT	CASSLVGQNTEAFF
TRBD1	TRBV30	NA	TRBJ1-6	TGTGCCTGGAGTCACGGACAGGGAGTTTCACCCCTCCACTTT	CAWSHGQGVSPLHF
NA	TRBV30	NA	TRBJ1-1	TGTGCCTGGTCCGACAGAGAAGCTTTCTTT	CAWSDREAFF
NA	TRBV6-1	NA	TRBJ2-1	TGTGCCAGCAGTGACGAGTACAGGGACATTGAGCAGTTCTTC	CASSDEYRDIEQFF
TRBD2	TRBV19	NA	TRBJ2-7	TGTGCCAGTAGTATAGATGGCCCACTAGCGGGGCCCTACGAGCAGTACTTC	CASSIDGPLAGPYEQYF
NA	TRBV14	NA	TRBJ2-5	TGTGCCAGCAGCCAGCCTTTAACAGGGTCCAGGGAGACCCAGTACTTC	CASSQPLTGSRETQYF
NA	TRBV7-9	NA	TRBJ2-7	TGTGCCAGCAGCTCAACTGCAGACAGGGAGGCCGAGCAGTACTTC	CASSSTADREAEQYF
NA	TRBV4-1	NA	TRBJ2-7	TGCGCCAGCAGCCCAGGACATCGCTACGAGCAGTACTTC	CASSPGHRYEQYF
NA	TRBV29-1	NA	TRBJ2-7	TGCAGCGTTGAATTGGGTTACGAGCAGTACTTC	CSVELGYEQYF
TRBD1	TRBV4-2	NA	TRBJ2-7	TGTGCCAGCAGCCCCCGGGACAGTTCCTACGAGCAGTACTTC	CASSPRDSSYEQYF
TRBD1	TRBV6-5	once	TRBJ2-5	TGTGCCAGCAGCACAGGGGTCTCTCCCTTCCCTCTCTACTTC	CASSTGVSPFPLYF
NA	TRBV5-6	NA	TRBJ1-5	TGTGCCAGCAGCTTGGCTCTTGAGAGCAATCAGCCCCAGCATTTT	CASSLALESNQPQHF
NA	TRBV30	NA	TRBJ2-7	TGTGCCTGGAGTGTAGGGGACGGATACTACGAGCAGTACTTC	CAWSVGDGYYEQYF
NA	TRBV30	NA	TRBJ1-3	TGTGCCTGGAGAGACGGAAACACCATATATTTT	CAWRDGNTIYF
NA	TRBV7-6	NA	TRBJ1-3	TGTGCCAGCGGATCTGGAAACACCATATATTTT	CASGSGNTIYF
NA	TRBV5-1	NA	TRBJ1-3	TGCGCCAGCAGCTTGGAGGCGGCCTCTGGAAACACCATATATTTT	CASSLEAASGNTIYF
TRBD1	TRBV11-2	NA	TRBJ1-4	TGTGCCAGCAGCTTCCGGCGCCGTCAGGGGGGTGGGAAACTGTTTTTT	CASSFRRRQGGGKLFF
TRBD1	TRBV11-2	NA	TRBJ2-1	TGTGCCAGCAGCTTAGTCGCTGGGACAGGGGGCTCGGGTGAGCAGTTCTTC	CASSLVAGTGGSGEQFF
TRBD2	TRBV6-4	NA	TRBJ2-1	TGTGCCAGCAGTCTGGGACTAAATTACGATGAGCAGTTCTTC	CASSLGLNYDEQFF
NA	TRBV5-5	NA	TRBJ2-7	TGTGCCAGCAGCTTGTTAATAGGATCCTACGAGCAGTACTTC	CASSLLIGSYEQYF
NA	TRBV4-2	NA	TRBJ2-1	TGTGCCAGCCGGCCGGTAGGGGCCTCCTACAATGAGCAGTTCTTC	CASRPVGASYNEQFF
NA	TRBV6-1	NA	TRBJ1-3	TGTGCCAGCAGTGAAAAGGGGGAAGCGTCTGGAAACACCATATATTTT	CASSEKGEASGNTIYF
NA	TRBV6-4	few	TRBJ2-7	TGTGCCAGCACCCCGAGCTACGAGCAGTACTTC	CASTPSYEQYF